Listed below are T cell receptor beta chains from one sample, sequenced in a study of molecular identifiers for immune sequencing clone quantification. Each CDR3 protein gets one entry after TCRdb re-called the PCR reads with MiXCR. This sample carries about 500,000 distinct CDR3 sequences, roughly 24% of them seen once, and the ten largest clones take roughly 0.79%. Specimen: naive CD8+ T cells from blood, with Jurkat cell RNA spiked in. Every receptor here comes from a human donor in good health. Some libraries in this study had Jurkat cell RNA spiked in. CDR3s include the opening cysteine and the closing phenylalanine or tryptophan. Each record gives: D gene, J gene, V gene, clone size, CDR3 DNA, CDR3 protein. A D gene is named only where the DNA matches it firmly. Clone size appears in some rows only: once, few, many, or a class for an expanded clone.

.,TRBJ1-6,TRBV27,few,TGTGCCAGCAGTTTTATGCTTCCTGGCCCCTCGGATTCACCCCTCCACTTT,CASSFMLPGPSDSPLHF
TRBD2,TRBJ2-7,TRBV27,.,TGTGCCAGCAGTCCTGGGGGGACTAGCGGGAGGGCCTACGAGCAGTACTTC,CASSPGGTSGRAYEQYF
TRBD1,TRBJ2-1,TRBV6-1,.,TGTGCCAGCAGTGAAGCGGGACAGAGCTCCTACAATGAGCAGTTCTTC,CASSEAGQSSYNEQFF
TRBD2,TRBJ2-4,TRBV4-2,.,TGTGCCAGCAGCCAAGAAGAAACTAGCGGGAGCGTCAAAAACATTCGGTACTTC,CASSQEETSGSVKNIRYF
.,TRBJ2-7,TRBV10-3,.,TGTGCCATCAGAGCACCGGGACCGAGCTCCTACGAGCAGTACTTC,CAIRAPGPSSYEQYF
TRBD1,TRBJ2-7,TRBV6-2/TRBV6-3,few,TGTGCCAGCAGCTACGATGGGACAGGGGGGAATTGGGAGCAGTACTTC,CASSYDGTGGNWEQYF
.,TRBJ1-1,TRBV20-1,.,TGCAGTGCTAGAGATGCTGCAGCAGGCTCTGAAGCTTTCTTT,CSARDAAAGSEAFF
.,TRBJ1-2,TRBV27,.,TGTGCCAGCAGTTTATCAGTCAGCGCTAACTATGGCTACACCTTC,CASSLSVSANYGYTF
TRBD1,TRBJ1-1,TRBV27,.,TGTGCCAGCAGTTTAACACGGACAGGACTGAGACAGGAAGCTTTCTTT,CASSLTRTGLRQEAFF
TRBD1,TRBJ2-7,TRBV27,many,TGTGCCAGCAGTCCGGACAGGGCGAGGACCTACGAGCAGTACTTC,CASSPDRARTYEQYF
.,TRBJ2-7,TRBV10-1,.,TGCGCCAGCAGTGATTCCCAGGGTAAAACCTACGAGCAGTACTTC,CASSDSQGKTYEQYF
.,TRBJ1-4,TRBV27,many,TGTGCCAGCAGTTTCGGGGGACGGCCCGGCGATGGCCTGTTTTTT,CASSFGGRPGDGLFF
TRBD1,TRBJ1-5,TRBV28,few,TGTGCCAGCAGTTTATGGGGGACAGGCTATAGCAATCAGCCCCAGCATTTT,CASSLWGTGYSNQPQHF
TRBD1,TRBJ2-7,TRBV10-3,few,TGTGCCAGCGGACAGGGCCTGCGCTCCTACGAGCAGTACTTC,CASGQGLRSYEQYF
.,TRBJ2-1,TRBV24-1,many,TGTGCCACCAGTGATGGGGAGGATGAGCAGTTCTTC,CATSDGEDEQFF
TRBD2,TRBJ2-3,TRBV7-6,many,TGTGCCAGCAGCTTATACGCTAGCGGGGGACCGGGGGATACGCAGTATTTT,CASSLYASGGPGDTQYF
.,TRBJ2-7,TRBV6-5,.,TGTGCCAGCAGTTACTCTACAGGACGAGATGAGCAGTACTTC,CASSYSTGRDEQYF
TRBD2,TRBJ2-5,TRBV14,.,TGTGCCAGCAGCCAGGGGACTAGCGGGGGTGAAGAGACCCAGTACTTC,CASSQGTSGGEETQYF
TRBD2,TRBJ2-5,TRBV5-6,.,TGTGCCAGCAGCTTTAAGGGACTAGCGGGATTCGAGACCCAGTACTTC,CASSFKGLAGFETQYF
.,TRBJ1-1,TRBV30,few,TGTGCCTGGATGGGGGGAGGCGCTGAAGCTTTCTTT,CAWMGGGAEAFF
.,TRBJ1-2,TRBV29-1,few,TGCAGCGTAGTGTGGAGGGATGGCTACACCTTC,CSVVWRDGYTF
.,TRBJ2-7,TRBV21-1,.,TGTGCCAGCAGCAAAGGGGGATGGACACAAACCTCCTACGAGCAGTACTTC,CASSKGGWTQTSYEQYF
TRBD1,TRBJ1-5,TRBV5-6,few,TGTGCCAGCAGCACCGCCGGGACAGGGAATCAGCCCCAGCATTTT,CASSTAGTGNQPQHF
TRBD2,TRBJ2-5,TRBV7-8,many,TGTGCCAGCAGCTTACTAGCGGGGGGCGAGACCCAGTACTTC,CASSLLAGGETQYF
.,TRBJ1-1,TRBV19,.,TGTGCCAGTAGTCCCAGGGGTTTGGGGATCACCACTGAAGCTTTCTTT,CASSPRGLGITTEAFF
.,TRBJ2-7,TRBV11-2,.,TGTGCCAGCAGCTTAGATACTGGGGGCGAGCAGTACTTC,CASSLDTGGEQYF
TRBD2,TRBJ2-3,TRBV12-5,many,TGTGCTAGTGGTAGCGGGGGGTTCACAGATACGCAGTATTTT,CASGSGGFTDTQYF
.,TRBJ1-2,TRBV20-1,.,TGCAGTGCTCGCCCCCCGGCAGGGCCTGGCTACACCTTC,CSARPPAGPGYTF
TRBD1,TRBJ2-7,TRBV19,.,TGTGCCAGTAGTATTGGACAGGGTGTAGGCTACGAGCAGTACTTC,CASSIGQGVGYEQYF
.,TRBJ2-2,TRBV7-8,.,TGTGCCAGCAGCTTTCCCCCCACAGAACCGAACACCGGGGAGCTGTTTTTT,CASSFPPTEPNTGELFF
TRBD2,TRBJ2-3,TRBV20-1,many,TGCAGTGCTAGAGATATCAGCGGGATCACAGATACGCAGTATTTT,CSARDISGITDTQYF
TRBD1,TRBJ2-7,TRBV7-9,many,TGTGCCAGCAGCTTAGTTGGGACAGGGACCTACGAGCAGTACTTC,CASSLVGTGTYEQYF
TRBD2,TRBJ2-2,TRBV10-1,few,TGCGCCAGCAACCCGGGACTAGCGGGGTCGGTCACCGGGGAGCTGTTTTTT,CASNPGLAGSVTGELFF
TRBD2,TRBJ2-3,TRBV7-9,many,TGTGCCAGCAGCTTTCCCAGCGGGGAGCTTTTAGGAGATACGCAGTATTTT,CASSFPSGELLGDTQYF
TRBD2,TRBJ2-3,TRBV27,.,TGTGCCAGCAGTTTATGGCTAGCGGGAGTGGCAGATACGCAGTATTTT,CASSLWLAGVADTQYF
.,TRBJ1-2,TRBV20-1,.,TGCAGTGCTCTTCGCCCGACAGCCTTAAATGGCTACACCTTC,CSALRPTALNGYTF
TRBD1,TRBJ2-7,TRBV7-2,.,TGTGCCAGCAGCCCACGACAGGGGGTGACTCACGAGCAGTACTTC,CASSPRQGVTHEQYF
TRBD2,TRBJ2-3,TRBV11-2,few,TGTGCCAGCAGCTTAGGGGGACTACAAAGCACAGATACGCAGTATTTT,CASSLGGLQSTDTQYF
.,TRBJ2-7,TRBV30,.,TGTGCCTGGAGTGCCCCGGGAGAAGGGTACGAGCAGTACTTC,CAWSAPGEGYEQYF
TRBD1,TRBJ2-7,TRBV7-9,many,TGTGCCAGCAGCACCACAGGGGGGAACTGGTACGAGCAGTACTTC,CASSTTGGNWYEQYF
TRBD2,TRBJ2-7,TRBV6-2/TRBV6-3,.,TGTGCCAGCAGTTACTGGGGGGGGGACTACGAGCAGTACTTC,CASSYWGGDYEQYF
.,TRBJ1-2,TRBV30,.,TGTGCCTGGACCCCTTCGTCAGCGTTACACTATGGCCACACCTTC,CAWTPSSALHYGHTF
.,TRBJ1-4,TRBV20-1,.,TGCAATGCACCGCCGGGAACTAATGAAAAACTGTTTTTC,CNAPPGTNEKLFF
TRBD1,TRBJ2-6,TRBV6-5,.,TGTGCCAGCAGTTTCACGGACAGGGGGCATTTTGGGGCCAACGTCCTGACTTTC,CASSFTDRGHFGANVLTF
TRBD2,TRBJ2-1,TRBV4-3,.,TGCGCCAGCAGCCAAGAACTTGCGGGAGGGTACTACAATGAGCAGTTCTTC,CASSQELAGGYYNEQFF
TRBD1,TRBJ1-5,TRBV7-9,.,TGTGCCAGCAGCTCGGCCGGGACAGGGGCATTGAGTCAGCCCCAGCATTTT,CASSSAGTGALSQPQHF
TRBD2,TRBJ2-7,TRBV2,.,TGTGCCAGCAGTGAACAGCGGGGGTTCTGCGAGCAGTACTTC,CASSEQRGFCEQYF
.,TRBJ2-7,TRBV6-1,many,TGTGCCAGCAGCACGGGACCTGGCAACGAGCAGTACTTC,CASSTGPGNEQYF
TRBD2,TRBJ2-3,TRBV20-1,.,TGCAGTGCTAGAGGGTCCCCTAGCGGGGGGCCAGATACGCAGTATTTT,CSARGSPSGGPDTQYF
TRBD2,TRBJ2-5,TRBV4-1,many,TGCGCCAGCAGCAGCTACGGGGGGTCCCAAGAGACCCAGTACTTC,CASSSYGGSQETQYF